One and the same sample provided the 14 T cell receptor beta chains below, sequenced in a study of PD-L1 blockade in urothelial cancer. Produced via immunoSEQ multiplex PCR; TCRdb's table is partial and in-frame only. The data hold some 51,000 clones, with more than 70% observed a single time. The time point: peripheral blood 6 weeks after treatment start. The source was PBMCs, collected around atezolizumab (anti-PD-L1) treatment. Every receptor here comes from a man aged 55 to 69 with urothelial cancer.

The J gene is TRBJ2-1, the V gene TRBV2; tentatively, D is TRBD2 (6 bases). This CDR3 contains 13 residues. V lost 6 bases and J 4 bases, leaving 10 bases between the germline ends. CDR1 and CDR2 from the germline V gene are SNHLY and FYNNEI. CDR3 loop: CASSREIYNEQFF. The CDR3 region has the DNA TGTGCCAGCAGCCGGGAGATTTACAATGAGCAGTTCTTC. The entire variable domain, with the rest obtained from reference TRBV2 and TRBJ2-1, is as follows: EPEVTQTPSHQVTQMGQEVILRCVPISNHLYFYWYRQILGQKVEFLVSFYNNEISEKSEIFDDQFSVERPDGSNFTLKIRSTKLEDSAMYFCASSREIYNEQFFGPGTRLTVL.

This chain links TRBV18 with TRBJ2-7, with 9 bases that match TRBD1. CDR3 length: 14 amino acids. CDR1 is KGHSH and CDR2 is LQKENI in the germline V gene. V gave up 3 bases and J gave up 5 bases; unmatched junction bases: 5. CDR3 sequence (DNA): TGTGCCAGCTCACCTGACAGGGGGGGGAACGAGCAGTACTTC. It encodes CASSPDRGGNEQYF.

The chain links TRBV11-1 to TRBJ1-2; unclear D gene. The CDR3 spans 11 residues. Germline V CDR1 and CDR2: SGHAT, FQDESV (reference sequence). V dropped 4 bases and J dropped 4 bases, with 4 bases sitting between them. The CDR3 DNA reads as TGTGCCAGCAGCTCGTCCTATGGCTACACCTTC. It encodes CASSSSYGYTF.

V gene TRBV5-1 combines with J gene TRBJ1-2; D is uncertain. This CDR3 is built from 15 residues. CDR1 and CDR2 from the germline V gene are SGHRS and YFSETQ. Trimming took off 4 bases at V and 2 bases at J, with 15 bases between the two ends. CDR3 sequence: CASSPRQETNYGYTF. The CDR3 DNA reads TGCGCCAGCAGCCCTCGTCAGGAAACAAACTATGGCTACACCTTC.

This clone was observed a single time. The V and J genes are TRBV5-1 and TRBJ2-1; D perhaps matches TRBD2 (6 bases). CDR1 is SGHRS and CDR2 is YFSETQ in the germline V gene. The CDR3 length is 17 residues. V shed 0 bases and J shed 3 bases, with 16 bases lying between them. The CDR3 region is CASSLAGRNSGYNEQFF. The CDR3 bases are TGCGCCAGCAGCTTGGCCGGGAGAAATAGCGGCTACAATGAGCAGTTCTTC.

The chain combines TRBV21-1 with TRBJ1-1; TRBD1, the D gene given by the table, was not confirmed from the DNA. TRBV21-1 is labeled a pseudogene. This CDR3 has 15 residues. Here the CDR3 reads CASSKGTGSNTEAFF. In DNA form, the CDR3 reads TGTGCCAGCAGCAAGGGGACAGGGAGTAACACTGAAGCTTTCTTT.

This chain links TRBV10-3 with TRBJ2-2; a weak D match, TRBD2 (6 bases). V was trimmed by 6 bases and J by 5 bases, leaving 16 bases between them. The CDR3 extends over 15 amino acids. Germline lookup yields CDR1 ENHRY and CDR2 SYGVKD. The CDR3 DNA reads as TGTGCCATCAGCATTGGAGGGATGGGTACCGGGGAGCTGTTTTTT. The encoded protein is CAISIGGMGTGELFF.

The chain uses TRBV11-2 and TRBJ2-1, with 10 nucleotides matching TRBD2. This CDR3 comprises 16 residues. Unmatched junction bases numbered 8, after V lost 7 bases and J lost 2 bases. Germline V gene data show CDR1 as SGHAT and CDR2 as FQNNGV. CDR3 protein: CASTLGAGGPYNEQFF. The CDR3, as DNA: TGTGCCAGCACCTTGGGAGCGGGAGGGCCCTACAATGAGCAGTTCTTC.

V gene TRBV10-1 combines with J gene TRBJ2-1, with D maybe TRBD1 (5 bases). The V end was cut by 0 bases, the J end by 11 bases, with 8 bases between. The CDR3 is made up of 12 amino acids. The germline V gene has CDR1 WNHNN and CDR2 SYGVQD (reference sequence). The DNA for the CDR3 is TGCGCCAGCAGTGAGTCCCAGGGTCAGCAGTTCTTC. It codes for CASSESQGQQFF.

V gene TRBV19 combines with J gene TRBJ2-5; 11 bases agree with TRBD2. The CDR3 has 15 residues. Germline V gene sequence: CDR1 LNHDA, CDR2 SQIVND (reference sequence). Trimming removed 6 bases from V and 5 bases from J; junction bases left unmatched: 8. CDR3: CASRETSGIRETQYF. Here the CDR3 DNA reads TGTGCCAGTAGGGAGACTAGCGGGATTCGCGAGACCCAGTACTTC. Variable domain in full (rest from reference TRBV19 and TRBJ2-5): DGGITQSPKYLFRKEGQNVTLSCEQNLNHDAMYWYRQDPGQGLRLIYYSQIVNDFQKGDIAEGYSVSREKKESFPLTVTSAQKNPTAFYLCASRETSGIRETQYFGPGTRLLVL.

The chain combines TRBV18 with TRBJ1-4; 7 nucleotides match TRBD1. The V gene's germline CDR1 is KGHSH and CDR2 LQKENI. The CDR3 has 15 amino acids. V shed 4 bases, J shed 5 bases, and the junction held 7 bases outside the gene matches. CDR3 coding DNA: TGTGCCAGCTCACTTACGACAGGGAAAAATGAAAAACTGTTTTTT. Encoded protein: CASSLTTGKNEKLFF. Full variable domain (rest looked up from reference TRBV18 and TRBJ1-4): NAGVMQNPRHLVRRRGQEARLRCSPMKGHSHVYWYRQLPEEGLKFMVYLQKENIIDESGMPKERFSAEFPKEGPSILRIQQVVRGDSAAYFCASSLTTGKNEKLFFGSGTQLSVL.

The genes are TRBV19 and TRBJ1-3; D is uncertain. V gave up 0 bases and J gave up 8 bases, with 20 bases separating them. Germline loops: CDR1 LNHDA, CDR2 SQIVND (reference sequence). The CDR3 has 17 residues. Written as DNA, the CDR3 is TGTGCCAGTAGTATAGATCCGGGGTCAACGTTGGTTCACACCATATATTTT. Residues: CASSIDPGSTLVHTIYF. Looking up the rest from reference TRBV19 and TRBJ1-3 gives the full variable domain: DGGITQSPKYLFRKEGQNVTLSCEQNLNHDAMYWYRQDPGQGLRLIYYSQIVNDFQKGDIAEGYSVSREKKESFPLTVTSAQKNPTAFYLCASSIDPGSTLVHTIYFGEGSWLTVV.

On this clone itself: Other DNA variants within this sample encode the same CDR3. V gene TRBV29-1 combines with J gene TRBJ2-5, with TRBD1 matching 8 bases. Per the germline V gene, CDR1 is SQVTM and CDR2 is ANQGSEA. This CDR3 contains 12 residues. J lost 2 bases, V lost 4 bases, and 0 bases had no gene match. CDR3 region: CSVGQGQETQYF. In DNA form, the CDR3 reads TGCAGCGTTGGACAGGGGCAAGAGACCCAGTACTTC.

The genes are TRBV5-1 and TRBJ2-2; tentative D call: TRBD1 (5 bases). CDR3 length: 15 residues. CDR1 is SGHRS, CDR2 YFSETQ, per germline. Trimming shortened V by 5 bases and J by 0 bases, and 11 bases separated the two germline ends. The CDR3 bases are TGCGCCAGCAGTCCCGGACACGCGAACACCGGGGAGCTGTTTTTT. This gives the protein CASSPGHANTGELFF. The full variable domain, in which reference TRBV5-1 and TRBJ2-2 provide the parts outside the CDR3, is KAGVTQTPRYLIKTRGQQVTLSCSPISGHRSVSWYQQTPGQGLQFLFEYFSETQRNKGNFPGRFSGRQFSNSRSEMNVSTLELGDSALYLCASSPGHANTGELFFGEGSRLTVL.